Described below is a single T cell receptor beta chain sequence and its context. Which antigen it targets is not known. No base qualities exist here, and no much larger clone lies one base off it. This record comes from a study of OX40 agonist ivuxolimab in advanced cancers. As for the study more broadly: Ivuxolimab, which targeted the costimulatory receptor OX40 (CD134), was an agonistic, fully human IgG2 monoclonal antibody. In the dose-escalation cohort, more than 75% of patients were male, and the mean age was around 60 years, with a range of roughly 23 to 85. Intravenous ivuxolimab was administered to patients every 2 weeks at six dose levels: 0.01, 0.1, 0.3, 1.5, 3 and 10 mg/kg. The purpose of peripheral TCRbeta sequencing was to test whether ivuxolimab changed TCR sequence diversity and led to clonal T-cell expansion. The paper reports the monotherapy dose-escalation portion (N of about 47 patients) of the phase I ivuxolimab trial. Of the approximately 54 patients in dose escalation, 19 had hepatocellular carcinoma, about 15 had melanoma, 9 had renal cell carcinoma and 9 had head and neck cancer. Three dose-escalation patients achieved partial responses, one with hepatocellular carcinoma and two with cutaneous melanoma. Prior anti-PD-1, anti-PD-L1 or anti-CTLA-4 therapy was permitted, and checkpoint inhibitors had been received by more than 35% of dose-escalation patients.

Beyond this particular receptor, the publication reports: The antigen specificity of the peripheral T cells that underwent clonal expansion was not determined. At doses from 0.1 to 3.0 mg/kg, clonal expansion was seen in both CD4+ and CD8+ blood T cells between baseline and week 6. In the 0.1-3.0 mg/kg groups, partial responders had among the lowest normalized peripheral clonal expansion, particularly in CD8+ T cells. Low levels of normalized T-cell clonal expansion were also shown by some nonresponding patients. On average, CD8+ T cells showed more expanded clones than CD4+ T cells after ivuxolimab.

Genomic DNA was isolated from the sorted cells so that the TCRbeta CDR3 region could be sequenced. The immunoSEQ Assay was used for sequencing of TCRbeta CDR3 regions. Entries here come from immuneACCESS through TCRdb and include only in-frame sequences with V and J called. Some clones fail to appear in such tables; in the studies checked, an unresolved V gene covers under half of the shortfall, and the cause of the remainder is unknown. The sample data list tens of thousands of clones, and 83% of these were observed just once. The ten largest make up roughly 19% of the sample. The trial excluded patients who had a history of autoimmune disease or who were on systemic immunosuppression. Peripheral blood for TCR sequencing was collected from all dose cohorts at baseline, on cycle 4 day 1, and on cycle 7 day 1. Samples were obtained from an open-label, multicenter, first-in-human phase I dose-escalation trial of ivuxolimab. Adults with locally advanced or metastatic head and neck squamous cell, hepatocellular, melanoma or renal cell carcinoma were enrolled in the trial. Before TCR sequencing, CD4+ T cells and CD8+ T cells from peripheral blood were sorted into separate populations.

Trimming removed 4 bases from V and 1 base from J, leaving 12 bases between the germline ends. CDR1 and CDR2 (SGHNT, YYREEE) derive from the germline V gene (reference sequence). The CDR3 numbers 15 residues from cysteine through phenylalanine. This entry keeps only the CDR3 DNA: 45 bases, framed from base 1. The specimen comprised CD4+ or CD8+ T cells sorted from blood, sampled in a trial of the OX40 agonist ivuxolimab. Recombination joined TRBV5-4 with TRBJ1-5, with the D gene call left open. The sequence was collected from an adult with an advanced solid tumor such as melanoma, head and neck, liver or kidney cancer. The CDR3 in this case is CASSQELLSNQPQHF. In nucleotides, the sequence is TGTGCCAGCAGCCAAGAACTGTTGAGCAATCAGCCCCAGCATTTT.